Sequencing of this T cell receptor beta chain was carried out in a study of quantifying T cell responses using KT2 cells. On the study more broadly: TCR alpha and beta constant-region primers primed reverse transcription of RNA.

Each cDNA got a UMI-containing oligo ligated at its 3' end. The first PCR ran 4 to 5 cycles with an equimolar RC1.1 and RC1.2 beta primer mix. Using its own MiXCR run on the UMI-ligation and nested PCR reads, TCRdb lists one record per CDR3 protein. There are about 33,000 distinct CDR3 sequences in the sample; about a tenth occur only once, and 9.5% to 10% lies in the top ten. This clonotype was detected only a few times. Between the trimmed V and J ends, which lost 7 bases and 4 bases, there was a span of 11 bases. The CDR3 spans 13 residues. Sequenced sample: PBMCs spiked with cells of the T cell clone KT2. The TCR sequence derives from a human donor. The chain employs TRBV12-3 or TRBV12-4 and TRBJ2-1; unclear D gene. The CDR3 here is CASNRVGYNEQFF. The CDR3 DNA reads as TGTGCCAGCAATAGGGTGGGGTACAATGAGCAGTTCTTC.